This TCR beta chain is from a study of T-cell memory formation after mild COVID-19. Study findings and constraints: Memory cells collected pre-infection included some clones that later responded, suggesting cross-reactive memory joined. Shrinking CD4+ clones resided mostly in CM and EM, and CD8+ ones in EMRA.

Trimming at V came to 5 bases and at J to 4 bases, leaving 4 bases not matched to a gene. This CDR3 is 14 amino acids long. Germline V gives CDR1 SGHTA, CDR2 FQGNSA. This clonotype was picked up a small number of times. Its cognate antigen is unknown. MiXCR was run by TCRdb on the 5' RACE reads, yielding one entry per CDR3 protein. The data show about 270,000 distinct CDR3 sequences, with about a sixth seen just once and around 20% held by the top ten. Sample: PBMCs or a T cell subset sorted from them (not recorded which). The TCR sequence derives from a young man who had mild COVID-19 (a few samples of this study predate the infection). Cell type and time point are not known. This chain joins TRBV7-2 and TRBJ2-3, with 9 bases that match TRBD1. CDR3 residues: CASSLHRGPDTQYF. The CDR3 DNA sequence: TGTGCCAGCAGCCTTCACAGGGGGCCAGATACGCAGTATTTT. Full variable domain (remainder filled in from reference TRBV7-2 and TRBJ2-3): GAGVSQSPSNKVTEKGKDVELRCDPISGHTALYWYRQSLGQGLEFLIYFQGNSAPDKSGLPSDRFSAERTGGSVSTLTIQRTQQEDSAVYLCASSLHRGPDTQYFGPGTRLTVL.